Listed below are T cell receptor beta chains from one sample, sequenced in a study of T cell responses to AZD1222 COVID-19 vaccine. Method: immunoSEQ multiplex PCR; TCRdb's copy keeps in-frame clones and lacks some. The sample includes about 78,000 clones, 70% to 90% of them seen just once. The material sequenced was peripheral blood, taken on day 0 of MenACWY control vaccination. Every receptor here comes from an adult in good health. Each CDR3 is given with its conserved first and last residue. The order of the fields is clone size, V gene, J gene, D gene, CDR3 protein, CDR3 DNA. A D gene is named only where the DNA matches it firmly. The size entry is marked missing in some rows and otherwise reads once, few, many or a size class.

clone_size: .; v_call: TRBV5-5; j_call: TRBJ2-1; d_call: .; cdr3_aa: CASSLSGTSYNEQFF; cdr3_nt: TGTGCCAGCAGCTTGAGTGGTACATCCTACAATGAGCAGTTCTTC
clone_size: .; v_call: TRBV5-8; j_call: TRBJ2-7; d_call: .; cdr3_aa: CASSLAYEQYF; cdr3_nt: TGTGCCAGCAGCTTGGCCTACGAGCAGTACTTC
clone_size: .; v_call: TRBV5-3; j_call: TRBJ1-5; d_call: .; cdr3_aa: CARSLLGAGSNQPQHF; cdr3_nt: TGTGCCAGAAGCTTGTTGGGGGCTGGAAGCAATCAGCCCCAGCATTTT
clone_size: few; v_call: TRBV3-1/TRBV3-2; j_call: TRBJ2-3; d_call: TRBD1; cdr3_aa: CASSRTGGDTQYF; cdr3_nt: TGTGCCAGCAGCCGGACAGGTGGAGATACGCAGTATTTT
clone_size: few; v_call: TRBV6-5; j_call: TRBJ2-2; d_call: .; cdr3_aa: CASSYSPNTGELFF; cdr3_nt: TGTGCCAGCAGTTACTCACCGAACACCGGGGAGCTGTTTTTT
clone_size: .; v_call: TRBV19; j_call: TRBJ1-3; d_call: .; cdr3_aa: CASSILGNTIYF; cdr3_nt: TGTGCCAGTAGTATTCTCGGAAACACCATATATTTT
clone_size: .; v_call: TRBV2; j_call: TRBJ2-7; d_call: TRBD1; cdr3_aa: CASSVTGGAYEQYF; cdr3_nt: TGTGCCAGCAGTGTCACAGGGGGAGCCTACGAGCAGTACTTC
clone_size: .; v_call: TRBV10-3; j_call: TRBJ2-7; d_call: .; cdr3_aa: CAISGMSREQYF; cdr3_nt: TGTGCCATCAGCGGGATGTCTCGGGAGCAGTACTTC
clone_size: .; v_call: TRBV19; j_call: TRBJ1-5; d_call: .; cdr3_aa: CASSLEDNQPQHF; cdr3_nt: TGTGCCAGTAGTCTAGAGGACAATCAGCCCCAGCATTTT
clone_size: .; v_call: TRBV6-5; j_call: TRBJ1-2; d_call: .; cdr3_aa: CASSPAGGTYGYTF; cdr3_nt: TGTGCCAGCAGTCCGGCGGGAGGCACTTATGGCTACACCTTC
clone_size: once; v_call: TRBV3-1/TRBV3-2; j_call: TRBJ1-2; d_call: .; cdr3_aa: CASSISRQRPLGYTF; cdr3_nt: TGTGCCAGCAGCATCTCAAGACAGCGACCCCTTGGCTACACCTTC
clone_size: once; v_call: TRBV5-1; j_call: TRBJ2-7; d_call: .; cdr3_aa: CASSLGQTVSYEQYF; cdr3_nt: TGCGCCAGCAGCTTGGGACAGACCGTCTCCTACGAGCAGTACTTC
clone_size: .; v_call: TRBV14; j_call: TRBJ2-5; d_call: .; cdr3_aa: CASSQAVTQYF; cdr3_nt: TGTGCCAGCAGCCAAGCGGTGACCCAGTACTTC
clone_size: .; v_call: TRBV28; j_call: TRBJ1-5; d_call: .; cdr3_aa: CASSPDSNQPQHF; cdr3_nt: TGTGCCAGCAGCCCAGATAGCAATCAGCCCCAGCATTTT
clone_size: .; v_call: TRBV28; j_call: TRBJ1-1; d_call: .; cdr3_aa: CASSLAGLGNTEAFF; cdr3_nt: TGTGCCAGCAGCCTGGCAGGGTTGGGGAACACTGAAGCTTTCTTT
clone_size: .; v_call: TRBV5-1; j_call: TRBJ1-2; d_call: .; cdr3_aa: CASSSGGVDYGYTF; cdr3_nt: TGCGCCAGCAGCTCCGGGGGGGTGGACTATGGCTACACCTTC
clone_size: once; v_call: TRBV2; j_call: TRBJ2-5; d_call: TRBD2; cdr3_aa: CASNFIAGPPAETQYF; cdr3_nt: TGTGCCAGCAACTTCATAGCGGGTCCACCGGCGGAGACCCAGTACTTC
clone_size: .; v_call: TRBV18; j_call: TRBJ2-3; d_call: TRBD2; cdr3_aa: CASSPQRGTPGDTQYF; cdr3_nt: TGTGCCAGCTCACCACAGCGGGGAACCCCGGGAGATACGCAGTATTTT
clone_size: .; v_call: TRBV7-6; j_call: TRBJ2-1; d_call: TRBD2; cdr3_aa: CASSLGPTSGGVGSYNEQFF; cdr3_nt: TGTGCCAGCAGCTTAGGTCCCACTAGCGGGGGGGTAGGATCCTACAATGAGCAGTTCTTC
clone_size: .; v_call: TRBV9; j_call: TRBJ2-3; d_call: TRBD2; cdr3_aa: CASSVGVAGGGDTQYF; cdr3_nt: TGTGCCAGCAGCGTAGGCGTAGCGGGGGGAGGAGATACGCAGTATTTT
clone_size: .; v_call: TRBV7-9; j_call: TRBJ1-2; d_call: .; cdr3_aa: CASSLAQGLYGYTF; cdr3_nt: TGTGCCAGCAGCTTAGCGCAAGGTCTCTATGGCTACACCTTC
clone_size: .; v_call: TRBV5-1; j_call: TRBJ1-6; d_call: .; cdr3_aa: CASSLALPGSPLHF; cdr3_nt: TGCGCCAGCAGCTTGGCTCTACCAGGGTCACCCCTCCACTTT
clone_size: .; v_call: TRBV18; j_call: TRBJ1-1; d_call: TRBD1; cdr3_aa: CASSPKRQGEAFF; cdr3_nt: TGTGCCAGCTCACCTAAGCGACAGGGTGAAGCTTTCTTT
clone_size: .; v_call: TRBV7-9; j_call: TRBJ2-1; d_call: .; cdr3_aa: CASSDPFGVEQFF; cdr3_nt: TGTGCCAGCAGCGACCCATTCGGAGTTGAGCAGTTCTTC
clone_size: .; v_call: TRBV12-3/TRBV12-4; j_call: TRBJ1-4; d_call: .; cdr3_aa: CASSLGSELFF; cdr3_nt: TGTGCCAGCAGTTTGGGGTCGGAACTGTTTTTT
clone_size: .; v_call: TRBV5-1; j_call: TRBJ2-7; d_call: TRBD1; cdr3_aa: CASSWGTGNEAYSYEQYF; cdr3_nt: TGCGCCAGCAGCTGGGGGACAGGGAATGAGGCCTACTCCTACGAGCAGTACTTC
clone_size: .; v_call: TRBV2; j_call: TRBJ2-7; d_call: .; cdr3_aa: CASSGGLGGEQYF; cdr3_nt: TGTGCCAGCAGTGGGGGACTCGGGGGCGAGCAGTACTTC
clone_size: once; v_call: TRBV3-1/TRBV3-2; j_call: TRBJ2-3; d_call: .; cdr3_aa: CASSQQGAQYF; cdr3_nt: TGTGCCAGCAGCCAACAAGGGGCGCAGTATTTT
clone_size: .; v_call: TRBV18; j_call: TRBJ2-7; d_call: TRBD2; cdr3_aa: CASSTTPMAGAYEQYF; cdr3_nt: TGTGCCAGCTCAACCACCCCAATGGCGGGAGCCTACGAGCAGTACTTC
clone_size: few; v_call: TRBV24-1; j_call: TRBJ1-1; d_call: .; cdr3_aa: CATKGELNTEAFF; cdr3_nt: TGTGCCACCAAAGGGGAATTGAACACTGAAGCTTTCTTT
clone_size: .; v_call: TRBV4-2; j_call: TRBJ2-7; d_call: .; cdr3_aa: CASSQDPVGGFEQYF; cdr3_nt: TGTGCCAGCAGCCAAGATCCTGTAGGGGGATTCGAGCAGTACTTC
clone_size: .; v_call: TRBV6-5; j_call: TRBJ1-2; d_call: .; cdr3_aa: CASSPGTHGYTF; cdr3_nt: TGTGCCAGCAGCCCCGGGACGCATGGCTACACCTTC
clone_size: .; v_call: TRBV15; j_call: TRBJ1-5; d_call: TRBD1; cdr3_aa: CATAGQGIGQPQHF; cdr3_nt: TGTGCCACCGCGGGACAGGGGATAGGTCAGCCCCAGCATTTT
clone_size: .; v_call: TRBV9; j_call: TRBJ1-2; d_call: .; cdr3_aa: CASSVGGRDYGYTF; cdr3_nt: TGTGCCAGCAGCGTAGGCGGCCGAGACTATGGCTACACCTTC
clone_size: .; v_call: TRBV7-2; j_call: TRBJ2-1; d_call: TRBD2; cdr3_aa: CASSFKAGRDNEQFF; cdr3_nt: TGTGCCAGCAGCTTTAAAGCGGGGAGGGACAATGAGCAGTTCTTC
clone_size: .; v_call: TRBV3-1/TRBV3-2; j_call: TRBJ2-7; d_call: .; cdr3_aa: CASSQAGGGPYEQYF; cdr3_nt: TGTGCCAGCAGCCAAGCCGGGGGCGGGCCCTACGAGCAGTACTTC
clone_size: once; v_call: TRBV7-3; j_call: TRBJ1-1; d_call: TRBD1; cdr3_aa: CASSPGGFLAFF; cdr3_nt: TGTGCCAGCAGCCCAGGGGGATTTCTAGCTTTCTTT